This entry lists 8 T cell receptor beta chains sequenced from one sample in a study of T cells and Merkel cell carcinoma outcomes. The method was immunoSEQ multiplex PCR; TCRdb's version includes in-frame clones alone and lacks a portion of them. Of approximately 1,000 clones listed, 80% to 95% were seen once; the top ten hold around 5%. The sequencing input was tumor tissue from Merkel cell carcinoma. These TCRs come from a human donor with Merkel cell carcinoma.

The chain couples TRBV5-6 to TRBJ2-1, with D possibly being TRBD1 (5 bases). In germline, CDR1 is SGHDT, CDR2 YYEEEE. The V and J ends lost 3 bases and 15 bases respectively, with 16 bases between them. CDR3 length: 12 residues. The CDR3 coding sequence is TGTGCCAGCAGCTACCATCAGGGCGCTCCGTTCTTC. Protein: CASSYHQGAPFF.

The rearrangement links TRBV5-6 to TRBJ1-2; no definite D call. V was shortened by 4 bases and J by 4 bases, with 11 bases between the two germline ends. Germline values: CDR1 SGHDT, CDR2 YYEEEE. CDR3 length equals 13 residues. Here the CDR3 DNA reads TGTGCCAGCAGCCTTACGACGGCCTATGGCTACACCTTC. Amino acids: CASSLTTAYGYTF. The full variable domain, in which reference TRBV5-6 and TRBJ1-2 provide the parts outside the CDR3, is DAGVTQSPTHLIKTRGQQVTLRCSPKSGHDTVSWYQQALGQGPQFIFQYYEEEERQRGNFPDRFSGHQFPNYSSELNVNALLLGDSALYLCASSLTTAYGYTFGSGTRLTVV.

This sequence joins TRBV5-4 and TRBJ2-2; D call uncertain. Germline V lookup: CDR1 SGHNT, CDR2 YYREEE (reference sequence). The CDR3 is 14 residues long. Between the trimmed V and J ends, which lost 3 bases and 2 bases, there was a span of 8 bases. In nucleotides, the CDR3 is TGTGCCAGCAGCTGGTCTGGAAACACCGGGGAGCTGTTTTTT. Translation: CASSWSGNTGELFF.

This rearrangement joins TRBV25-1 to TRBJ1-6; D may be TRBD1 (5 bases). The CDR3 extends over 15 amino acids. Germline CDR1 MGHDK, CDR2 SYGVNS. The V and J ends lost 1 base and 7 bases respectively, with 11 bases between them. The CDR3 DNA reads TGTGCCAGCAGTGAATTTCCCCGGGGGAATTCACCCCTCCACTTT. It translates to CASSEFPRGNSPLHF. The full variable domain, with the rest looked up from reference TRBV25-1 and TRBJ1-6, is EADIYQTPRYLVIGTGKKITLECSQTMGHDKMYWYQQDPGMELHLIHYSYGVNSTEKGDLSSESTVSRIRTEHFPLTLESARPSHTSQYLCASSEFPRGNSPLHFGNGTRLTVT.

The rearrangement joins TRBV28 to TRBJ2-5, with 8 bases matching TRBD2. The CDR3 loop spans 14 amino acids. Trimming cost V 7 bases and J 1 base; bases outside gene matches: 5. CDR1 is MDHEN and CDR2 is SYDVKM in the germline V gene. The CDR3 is CASTVGGGQETQYF. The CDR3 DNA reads TGTGCCAGCACGGTCGGGGGGGGCCAAGAGACCCAGTACTTC.

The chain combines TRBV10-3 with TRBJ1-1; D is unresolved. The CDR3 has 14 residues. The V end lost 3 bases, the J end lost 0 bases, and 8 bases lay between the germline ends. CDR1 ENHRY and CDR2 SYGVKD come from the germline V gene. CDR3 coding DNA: TGTGCCATCAGTGATTTAAGGATGAACACTGAAGCTTTCTTT. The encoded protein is CAISDLRMNTEAFF.

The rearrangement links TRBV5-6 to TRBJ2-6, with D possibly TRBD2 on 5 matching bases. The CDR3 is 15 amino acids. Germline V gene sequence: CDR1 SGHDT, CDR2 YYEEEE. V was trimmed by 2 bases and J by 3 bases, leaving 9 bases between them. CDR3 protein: CASSFEGSGANVLTF. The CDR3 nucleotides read TGTGCCAGCAGCTTCGAGGGTAGTGGGGCCAACGTCCTGACTTTC.

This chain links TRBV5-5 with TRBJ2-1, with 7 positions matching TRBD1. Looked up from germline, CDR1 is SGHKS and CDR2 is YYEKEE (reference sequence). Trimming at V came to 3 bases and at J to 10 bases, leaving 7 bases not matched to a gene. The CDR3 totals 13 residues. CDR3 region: CASSSAGTVEQFF. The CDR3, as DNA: TGTGCCAGCAGCTCCGCCGGGACAGTCGAGCAGTTCTTC.